This T cell receptor beta chain originates from a study of T cells after yellow fever vaccination. Losses at the gene ends were 6 bases for V and 5 bases for J; bases not matched to a gene: 10. The CDR3 is made up of 16 amino acids. The germline CDR1 and CDR2 sequences are SGHTA and FQGNSA. This clonotype came up many times. Its target is unknown. By 5'RACE template switching, TCR cDNA was produced, with a universal primer site and UMIs added in the process. MiXCR was run by TCRdb on the 5' RACE reads, yielding one entry per CDR3 protein. Among 150,000 or so distinct CDR3 sequences listed, under 7.5% were seen once. General observations from the study: The booster saw the reappearance of most primary-vaccination clones (more than 95% CD4, almost 90% CD8). Some clonotypes were seen in both the CD4 and the CD8 compartments. These made up a small share and likely arose from convergent recombination. Peaking faster, on day 5 versus 15, the secondary response was nonetheless weaker.

This sequence was found in a man aged 18 to 30 who received the YFV17D yellow fever vaccine. This specimen consisted of CD4+ T cells sorted from PBMCs, obtained 4 to 6 days after the first yellow fever vaccination. V and J are TRBV7-2 and TRBJ2-2; TRBD2 matches at 9 bases. The CDR3 region is CASRPPGLASTGELFF. The CDR3 DNA reads TGTGCCAGCAGACCGCCGGGACTAGCATCTACCGGGGAGCTGTTTTTT.